This T cell receptor beta chain was sequenced during a study of blood T cell repertoires in COVID-19. Study context: Acute-phase and convalescent COVID-19 samples originated in the United States, Italy and Spain. T cells, B-cell-depleted T cells, or PBMCs supplied cDNA or gDNA.

In the original workflow: Reference gene primer amplification gave nucleated cell count estimates. The data were produced by immunoSEQ multiplex PCR, yet TCRdb's version contains in-frame clones alone and is incomplete. V, J and clone size are those of that table, while D and trimming were read from the DNA. This sample carries over 150,000 clones, approximately 83% of them seen once, and the ten largest clones take less than 3.5%. The junction had 2 bases not matched to a gene; V was cut back by 6 bases and J by 4 bases. The CDR3 runs to 12 residues. CDR1 is MNHEY and CDR2 is SVGAGI in the germline V gene.

Sequenced input: peripheral blood. The TCR comes from a woman in her fifties or sixties with acute or convalescent COVID-19. V gene TRBV6-5 combines with J gene TRBJ1-1, with 7 nucleotides matching TRBD1. DNA for the CDR3: TGTGCCAGCAGGGCAGGGGGCACTGAAGCTTTCTTT. Residues: CASRAGGTEAFF.